Sequencing of this T cell receptor (beta chain) was carried out in a study of blood T cell repertoires in COVID-19 (dated by TCRdb to 2018 to 2020). Background for the entire study: Samples covering the acute and convalescent phases of COVID-19 were provided by collaborators in the United States, Italy and Spain. Nearly every sample came with metadata listing a de-identified subject ID, COVID-19 status, age in years and sex. A freely available public database, intended as a resource for researchers studying the immune response to SARS-CoV-2, is where the repertoires were released. Deeply sampled blood TCRbeta repertoires from subjects exposed to, actively infected with, or recovered from COVID-19 were included in the dataset. The samples were drawn from two sources: the first 160 participants of the ongoing ImmuneRACE study, and over 950 subjects contributed by 6 global collaborators. Where available, HLA class I and class II types were obtained from metadata supplied by the sample provider rather than from assay-based typing. The prospective study material was composed of cDNA or gDNA derived from T cells, B-cell-depleted T cells, or PBMCs.

This clone was picked up one time. No cognate antigen has been identified for it. No much larger clonotype is one base removed from it; base qualities were not supplied. General findings and caveats noted by the study authors: The amount of clinical and demographic metadata varied by source and participant and was provided uncurated.

The immunoSEQ Assay, a bias-controlled multiplex PCR, was used to amplify TCRbeta CDR3 regions from genomic DNA. The paper's processing steps were these. The number of nucleated cells in each sample was estimated from the amplification of reference gene primers within the assay. To quantify the absolute abundance of each unique TCRbeta CDR3 rearrangement, sequence reads were collapsed and filtered. For each sample, productive Simpson clonality was calculated by taking the square root of Simpson's diversity index across productive rearrangements. In its TCRdb copy, this immuneACCESS table keeps in-frame sequences only and misses some clones. Where compared with another copy, unresolved V genes explain less than half of these, and the others have no known cause. From that table come the V and J calls and clone size; the DNA was used to work out D and trimming. This sample has around 250,000 clones in its table, and around 85% of those were observed once. In total, the top ten clones hold 5.1% of the sample.

The collaborating institutions used their own protocols to collect whole blood in K2EDTA tubes. For TCRbeta analysis, collaborators shipped samples as frozen whole blood, isolated PBMCs, or DNA extracted from either of those sample types. The germline V gene yields ENHRY for CDR1 and SYGVKD for CDR2. V loses 6 bases of germline sequence and J loses 6 bases, and the interval between the two ends is 22 bases. Its CDR3 holds 16 amino acids, cysteine through phenylalanine. The retained sequence is limited to the CDR3, 48 bases, with the frame set at the first base. The chain is encoded by TRBV10-3 joined to TRBJ2-3, and perhaps TRBD2 as D gene, on 5 matching bases. This receptor was identified in a man between 50 and 59 years old with active or convalescent COVID-19. The sequencing sample was made of peripheral blood. The DNA is TGTGCCATCAGCGAGCTAGCCCCTCAGAATTCGGATACGCAGTATTTT. Translated, this is CAISELAPQNSDTQYF.